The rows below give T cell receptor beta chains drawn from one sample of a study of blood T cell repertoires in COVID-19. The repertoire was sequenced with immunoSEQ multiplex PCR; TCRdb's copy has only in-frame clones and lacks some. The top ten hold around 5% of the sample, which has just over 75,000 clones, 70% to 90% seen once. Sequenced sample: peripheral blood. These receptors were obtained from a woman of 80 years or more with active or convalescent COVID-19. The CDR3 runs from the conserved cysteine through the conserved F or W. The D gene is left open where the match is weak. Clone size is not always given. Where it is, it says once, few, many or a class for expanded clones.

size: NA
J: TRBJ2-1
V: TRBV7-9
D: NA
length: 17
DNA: TGTGCCAGCAGCCCTAAAAATCGACAGCCTTCCTACAATGAGCAGTTCTTC
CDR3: CASSPKNRQPSYNEQFF

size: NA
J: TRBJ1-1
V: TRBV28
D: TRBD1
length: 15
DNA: TGTGCCAGCAGTTTACTTCCGGGACAGGCTTCTGAAGCTTTCTTT
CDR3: CASSLLPGQASEAFF

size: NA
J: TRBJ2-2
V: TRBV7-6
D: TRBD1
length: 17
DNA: TGTGCCAGCAGCCCCGTTCCCGGACAGGGGTCCACCGGGGAGCTGTTTTTT
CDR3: CASSPVPGQGSTGELFF

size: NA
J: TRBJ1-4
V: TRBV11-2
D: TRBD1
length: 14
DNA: TGTGCCAGCAGCCTACAGGGGGCGGGAGAAAAACTGTTTTTT
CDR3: CASSLQGAGEKLFF

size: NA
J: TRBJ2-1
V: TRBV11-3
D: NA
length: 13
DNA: TGTGCCAGCAGCTTAGAGCCAGCGGTTGAGCAGTTCTTC
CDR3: CASSLEPAVEQFF

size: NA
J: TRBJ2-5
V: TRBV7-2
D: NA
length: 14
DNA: TGTGCCAGCAGCGCAGACAGTTTACTAGAGACCCAGTACTTC
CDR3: CASSADSLLETQYF

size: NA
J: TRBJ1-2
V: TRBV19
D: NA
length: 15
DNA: TGTGCCAGTAGTATCGTTCGACGGGGAAACTATGGCTACACCTTC
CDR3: CASSIVRRGNYGYTF

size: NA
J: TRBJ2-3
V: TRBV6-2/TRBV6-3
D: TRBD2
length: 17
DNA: TGTGCCAGCAGTCCCGGGGGGGGGCAGCGGGGGGTCAATACGCAGTATTTT
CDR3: CASSPGGGQRGVNTQYF

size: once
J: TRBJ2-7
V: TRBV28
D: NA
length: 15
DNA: TGTGCCAGCAGTCCCCAGGGCAAAAGTCGCTACGAGCAGTACTTC
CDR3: CASSPQGKSRYEQYF

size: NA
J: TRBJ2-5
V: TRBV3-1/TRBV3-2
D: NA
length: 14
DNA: TGTGCCAGCAGCCAAGTCAATCCCGGGGAGACCCAGTACTTC
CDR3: CASSQVNPGETQYF

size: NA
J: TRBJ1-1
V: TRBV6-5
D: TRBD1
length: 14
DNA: TGTGCCAGCACCTACGGAGGGGGCGCGACTGAAGCTTTCTTT
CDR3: CASTYGGGATEAFF

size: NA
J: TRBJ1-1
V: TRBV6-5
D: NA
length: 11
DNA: TGTGCCAGCCCTGGGCACACTGAAGCTTTCTTT
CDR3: CASPGHTEAFF

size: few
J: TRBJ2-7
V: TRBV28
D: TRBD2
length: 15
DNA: TGTGCCAGCAGCCTCTTGGGGGGAGGGGATTACGAGCAGTACTTC
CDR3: CASSLLGGGDYEQYF

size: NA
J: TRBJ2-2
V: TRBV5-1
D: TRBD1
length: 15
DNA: TGCGCCAGCAGCTATTGGACAGGGGGCACCGGGGAGCTGTTTTTT
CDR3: CASSYWTGGTGELFF

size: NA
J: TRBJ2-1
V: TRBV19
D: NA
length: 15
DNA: TGTGCCAGTAGTGCGTTAGCGCGGCACGGGGTAGAGCAGTTCTTC
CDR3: CASSALARHGVEQFF

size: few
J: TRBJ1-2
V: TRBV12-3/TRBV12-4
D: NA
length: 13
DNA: TGTGCCAGCACCACTGGAGGTCTCCGTGGCTACACCTTC
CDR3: CASTTGGLRGYTF

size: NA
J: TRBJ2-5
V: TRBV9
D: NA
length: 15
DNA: TGTGCCAGCAGCGTAGGGCCGGGGAGTGGGGAGACCCAGTACTTC
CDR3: CASSVGPGSGETQYF

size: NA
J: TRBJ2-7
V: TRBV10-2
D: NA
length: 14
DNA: TGCGCCAGCAGTGGCAGGGTGGGTATCTACGAGCAGTACTTC
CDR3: CASSGRVGIYEQYF

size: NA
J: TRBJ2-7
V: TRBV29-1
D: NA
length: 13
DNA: TGCAGCGTTGCGCCTCGTCTCGGCTACGAGCAGTACTTC
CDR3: CSVAPRLGYEQYF

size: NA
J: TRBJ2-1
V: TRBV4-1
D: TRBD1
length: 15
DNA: TGCGCAAGCAGCCAACCCGCGGACAGGGGACATGAGCAGTTCTTC
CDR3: CASSQPADRGHEQFF

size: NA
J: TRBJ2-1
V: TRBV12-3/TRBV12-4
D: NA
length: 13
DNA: TGTGCCAGCAGTGCCGGCGGTGTTAATGAGCAGTTCTTC
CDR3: CASSAGGVNEQFF

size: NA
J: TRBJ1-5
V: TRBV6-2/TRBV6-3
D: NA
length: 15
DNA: TGTGCCAGCAGTTACTCAGACAGTGGGAATCAGCCCCAGCATTTT
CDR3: CASSYSDSGNQPQHF

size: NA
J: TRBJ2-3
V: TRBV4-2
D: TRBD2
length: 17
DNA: TGTGCCAGCAGCCAAGGGGGACTAGCGGGGCTAACAGATACGCAGTATTTT
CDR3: CASSQGGLAGLTDTQYF

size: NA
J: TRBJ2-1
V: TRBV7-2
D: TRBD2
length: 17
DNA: TGTGCCAGCAGCCCATCTGGACTAGCGGTTTCCTACAATGAGCAGTTCTTC
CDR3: CASSPSGLAVSYNEQFF

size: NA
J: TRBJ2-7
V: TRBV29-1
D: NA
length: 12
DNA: TGCAGCGCGGTAACGTCAGGGCCCGAGCAGTACTTC
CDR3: CSAVTSGPEQYF

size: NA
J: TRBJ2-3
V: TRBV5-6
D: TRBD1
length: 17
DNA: TGTGCCAGCAGCTGGAGTGACAGGGGGCTGGGCACAGATACGCAGTATTTT
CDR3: CASSWSDRGLGTDTQYF

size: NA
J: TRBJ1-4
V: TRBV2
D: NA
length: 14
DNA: TGTGCCAGCAGAGGACAGACAATGATGGGAAAACTGTTTTTT
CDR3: CASRGQTMMGKLFF

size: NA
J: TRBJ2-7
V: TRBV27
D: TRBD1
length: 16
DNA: TGTGCCAGCAGTTTCCGACAGGGGTCCCTCCCCTTCGAGCAGTACTTC
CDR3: CASSFRQGSLPFEQYF

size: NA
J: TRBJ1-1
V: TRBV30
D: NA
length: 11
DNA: TGTGCCTGGAGTGAAGGGGGTCTAGCTTTCTTT
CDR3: CAWSEGGLAFF

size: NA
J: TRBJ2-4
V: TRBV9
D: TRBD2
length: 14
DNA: TGTGCCAGCAGCGCGGTAGCGGGAGAAAACATTCAGTACTTC
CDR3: CASSAVAGENIQYF

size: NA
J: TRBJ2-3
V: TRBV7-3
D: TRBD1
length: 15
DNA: TGTGCCAGCAGCAAGACAGGGGGCCCCGCAGATACGCAGTATTTT
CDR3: CASSKTGGPADTQYF

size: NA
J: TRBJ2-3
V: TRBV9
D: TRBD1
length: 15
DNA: TGTGCCAGCAGCGGCAGACAGGGTTTCACAGATACGCAGTATTTT
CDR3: CASSGRQGFTDTQYF

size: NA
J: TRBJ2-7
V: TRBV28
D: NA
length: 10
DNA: TGTGCCAGACTTATTTACGAGCAGTACTTC
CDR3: CARLIYEQYF

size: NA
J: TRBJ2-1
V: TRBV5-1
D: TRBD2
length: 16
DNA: TGCGCCAGCAGCCATGGAGGACTAGCGGATTACAATGAGCAGTTCTTC
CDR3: CASSHGGLADYNEQFF

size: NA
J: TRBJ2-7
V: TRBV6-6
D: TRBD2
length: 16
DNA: TGTGCCAGCAGTTTGAAGACTAGCGGGGGCCCCTACGAGCAGTACTTC
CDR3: CASSLKTSGGPYEQYF

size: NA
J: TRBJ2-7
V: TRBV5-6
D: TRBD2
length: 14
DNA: TGTGCCAGCAGCTTCGGACTAGCGGACTACGAGCAGTACTTC
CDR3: CASSFGLADYEQYF

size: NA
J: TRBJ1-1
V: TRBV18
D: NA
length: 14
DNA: TGTGCCAGCTCACCAAGTGGGCGGAACACTGAAGCTTTCTTT
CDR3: CASSPSGRNTEAFF

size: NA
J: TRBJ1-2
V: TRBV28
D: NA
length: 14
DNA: TGTGCCAGCAGTTTGGGAGGCGGGGACTATGGCTACACCTTC
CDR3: CASSLGGGDYGYTF

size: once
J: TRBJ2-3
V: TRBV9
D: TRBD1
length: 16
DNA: TGTGCCAGCAGCGTAGACGTTGCAGGGGGTACAGATACGCAGTATTTT
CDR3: CASSVDVAGGTDTQYF

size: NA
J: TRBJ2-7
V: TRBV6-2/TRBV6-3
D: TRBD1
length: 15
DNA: TGTGCCAGCAGCCCAGGGGGCGGGTTATACTACGAGCAGTACTTC
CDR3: CASSPGGGLYYEQYF

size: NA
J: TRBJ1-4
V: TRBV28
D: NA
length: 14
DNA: TGTGCCAGCAGGGGGCAGGTGTCTAATGAAAAACTGTTTTTT
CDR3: CASRGQVSNEKLFF

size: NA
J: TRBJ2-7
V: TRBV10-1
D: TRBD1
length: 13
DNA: TGCGCCAGCAGGCCGGACAGGAAGGGCGAGCAGTACTTC
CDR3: CASRPDRKGEQYF

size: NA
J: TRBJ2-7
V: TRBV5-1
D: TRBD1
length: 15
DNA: TGCGCCAGCAGCCGAGGACAGGGCAGAGCCTACGAGCAGTACTTC
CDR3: CASSRGQGRAYEQYF

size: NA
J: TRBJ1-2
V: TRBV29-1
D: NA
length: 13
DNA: TGCAGCGTTGCAGACCCTGACAGGCAGGGCTACACCTTC
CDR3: CSVADPDRQGYTF

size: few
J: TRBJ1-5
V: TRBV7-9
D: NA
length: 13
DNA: TGTGCCAGCAGCCATTTCAGCAATCAGCCCCAGCATTTT
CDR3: CASSHFSNQPQHF

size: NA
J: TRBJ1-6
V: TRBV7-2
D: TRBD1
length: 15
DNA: TGTGCCAGCAGCTTAGCCCCGGGACAGGGGTCACCCCTCCACTTT
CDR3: CASSLAPGQGSPLHF

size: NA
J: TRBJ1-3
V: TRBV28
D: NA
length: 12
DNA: TGTGCCAGTTACAGCTCTGGAAACACCATATATTTT
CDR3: CASYSSGNTIYF

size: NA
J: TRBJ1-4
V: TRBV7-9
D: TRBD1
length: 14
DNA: TGTGCCAGCAGCTGGACAGGGGGCCTTGAAAAACTGTTTTTT
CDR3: CASSWTGGLEKLFF

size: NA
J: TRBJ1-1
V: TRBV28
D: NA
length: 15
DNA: TGTGCCAGCAGTTCCTACGGCGGGGTGAACACTGAAGCTTTCTTT
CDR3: CASSSYGGVNTEAFF